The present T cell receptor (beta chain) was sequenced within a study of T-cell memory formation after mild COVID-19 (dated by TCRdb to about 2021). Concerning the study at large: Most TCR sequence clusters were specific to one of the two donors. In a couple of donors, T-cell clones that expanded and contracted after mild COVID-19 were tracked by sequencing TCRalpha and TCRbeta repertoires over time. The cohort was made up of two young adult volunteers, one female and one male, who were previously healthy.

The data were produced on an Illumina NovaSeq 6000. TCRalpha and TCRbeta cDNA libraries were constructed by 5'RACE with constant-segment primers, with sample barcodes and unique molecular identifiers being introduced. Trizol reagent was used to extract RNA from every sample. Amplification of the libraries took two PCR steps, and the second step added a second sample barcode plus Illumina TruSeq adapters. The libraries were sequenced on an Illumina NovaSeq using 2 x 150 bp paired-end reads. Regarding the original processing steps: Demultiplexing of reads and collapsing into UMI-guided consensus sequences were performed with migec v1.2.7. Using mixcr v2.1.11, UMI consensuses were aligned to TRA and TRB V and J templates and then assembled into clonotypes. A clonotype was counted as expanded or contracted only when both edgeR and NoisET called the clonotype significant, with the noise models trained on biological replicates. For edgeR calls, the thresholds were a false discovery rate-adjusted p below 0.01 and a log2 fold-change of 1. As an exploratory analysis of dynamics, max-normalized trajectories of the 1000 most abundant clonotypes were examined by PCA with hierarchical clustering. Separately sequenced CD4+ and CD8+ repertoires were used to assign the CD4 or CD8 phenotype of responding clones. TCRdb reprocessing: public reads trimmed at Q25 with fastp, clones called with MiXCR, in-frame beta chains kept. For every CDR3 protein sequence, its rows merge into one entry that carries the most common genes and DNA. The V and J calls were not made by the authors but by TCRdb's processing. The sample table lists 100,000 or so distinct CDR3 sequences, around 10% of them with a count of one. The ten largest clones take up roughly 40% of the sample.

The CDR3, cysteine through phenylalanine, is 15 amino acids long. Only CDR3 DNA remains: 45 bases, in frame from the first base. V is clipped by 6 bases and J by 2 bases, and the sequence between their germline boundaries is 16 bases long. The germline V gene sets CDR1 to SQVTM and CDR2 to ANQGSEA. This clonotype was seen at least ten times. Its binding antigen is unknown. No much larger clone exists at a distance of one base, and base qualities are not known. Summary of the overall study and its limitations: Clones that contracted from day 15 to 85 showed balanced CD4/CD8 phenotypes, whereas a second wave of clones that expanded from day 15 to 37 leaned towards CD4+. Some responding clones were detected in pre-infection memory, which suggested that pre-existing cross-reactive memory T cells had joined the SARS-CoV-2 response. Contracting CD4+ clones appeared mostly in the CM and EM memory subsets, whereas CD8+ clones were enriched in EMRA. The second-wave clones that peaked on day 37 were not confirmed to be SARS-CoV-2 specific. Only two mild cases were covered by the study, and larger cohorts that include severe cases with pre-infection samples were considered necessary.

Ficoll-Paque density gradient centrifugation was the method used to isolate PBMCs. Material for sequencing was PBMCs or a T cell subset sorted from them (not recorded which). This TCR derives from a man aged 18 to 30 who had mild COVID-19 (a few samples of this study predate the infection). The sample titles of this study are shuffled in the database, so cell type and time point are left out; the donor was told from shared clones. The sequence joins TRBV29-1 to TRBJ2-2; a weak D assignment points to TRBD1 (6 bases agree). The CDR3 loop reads CSVDEQGSNTGELFF. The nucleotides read TGCAGCGTGGATGAACAGGGATCTAACACCGGGGAGCTGTTTTTT.